This T cell receptor (beta chain) came from a study of T-cell memory formation after mild COVID-19. Points from the study as a whole: Researchers found some responding clones in pre-infection memory, a sign that cross-reactive memory joined.

5'RACE with constant-segment primers built TCRalpha and TCRbeta cDNA libraries with UMIs. TCRdb independently ran MiXCR on the 5' RACE reads; one entry per CDR3 protein. The data contain fewer than 400,000 distinct CDR3 sequences, roughly 15% of them singletons. V was clipped by 6 bases and J by 3 bases; unmatched bases: 10. This CDR3 spans 16 amino acids. Germline lookup yields CDR1 DFQATT and CDR2 SNEGSKA (reference sequence). Notes on this clonotype: The antigen remains unidentified.

Sequencing was carried out using PBMCs or a T cell subset sorted from them (not recorded which). J is TRBJ2-3 and V is TRBV20-1, with TRBD2 identical over 12 bases. The clonotype was recovered from a man aged 18 to 30 who had mild COVID-19 (a few samples of this study predate the infection). Cell type and time point are not known. The CDR3 spells CSAEDGTSGPTDTQYF. In nucleotides, the CDR3 is TGCAGTGCGGAGGACGGGACTAGCGGGCCTACAGATACGCAGTATTTT.